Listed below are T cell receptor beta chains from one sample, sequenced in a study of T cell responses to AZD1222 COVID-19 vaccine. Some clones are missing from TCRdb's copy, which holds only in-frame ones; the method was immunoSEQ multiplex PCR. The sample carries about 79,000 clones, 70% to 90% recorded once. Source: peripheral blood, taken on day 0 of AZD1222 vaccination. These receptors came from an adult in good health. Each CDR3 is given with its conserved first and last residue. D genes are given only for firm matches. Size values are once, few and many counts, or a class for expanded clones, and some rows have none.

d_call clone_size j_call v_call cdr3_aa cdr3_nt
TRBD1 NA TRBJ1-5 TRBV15 CATSLRTGTYGPQHF TGTGCCACCAGCCTAAGGACAGGGACGTATGGGCCCCAGCATTTT
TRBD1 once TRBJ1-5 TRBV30 CAWSVTGTNQPQHF TGTGCCTGGAGTGTGACAGGGACCAATCAGCCCCAGCATTTT
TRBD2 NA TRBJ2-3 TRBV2 CASSYDGTSGGATDTQYF TGTGCCAGCAGCTACGACGGGACTAGCGGGGGGGCTACAGATACGCAGTATTTT
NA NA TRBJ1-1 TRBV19 CASSNPGSSEAFF TGTGCCAGTAGTAACCCAGGGTCCAGTGAAGCTTTCTTT
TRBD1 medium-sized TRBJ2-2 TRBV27 CASRQTGTLWTGELFF TGTGCCAGCAGGCAGACAGGGACCTTGTGGACCGGGGAGCTGTTTTTT
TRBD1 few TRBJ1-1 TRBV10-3 CAISGDRNPEAFF TGTGCCATCTCTGGGGACAGGAACCCTGAAGCTTTCTTT
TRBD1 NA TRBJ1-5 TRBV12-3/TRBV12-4 CASSSSGGQPQHF TGTGCCAGCAGTTCCTCAGGGGGACAGCCCCAGCATTTT
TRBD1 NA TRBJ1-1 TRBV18 CASSRDRVNTEAFF TGTGCCAGCTCGCGCGACAGGGTGAACACTGAAGCTTTCTTT
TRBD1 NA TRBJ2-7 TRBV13 CASRIALRQGAQASEQYF TGTGCCAGCAGGATAGCCCTCCGACAGGGGGCGCAGGCAAGCGAGCAGTACTTC
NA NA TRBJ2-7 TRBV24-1 CATSRPGAEQYF TGTGCCACCAGTCGTCCCGGGGCCGAGCAGTACTTC
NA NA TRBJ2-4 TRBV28 CASSPQGRDIQYF TGTGCCAGCAGTCCGCAGGGGAGGGACATTCAGTACTTC
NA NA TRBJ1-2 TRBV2 CASIRAGDYGYTF TGTGCCAGCATTAGGGCAGGGGACTATGGCTACACCTTC
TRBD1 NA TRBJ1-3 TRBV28 CASRDRNSGNTIYF TGTGCCAGCAGGGACAGGAACTCTGGAAACACCATATATTTT
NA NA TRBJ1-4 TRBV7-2 CASSQNTGPNEKLFF TGTGCCAGCAGCCAGAACACAGGGCCTAATGAAAAACTGTTTTTT
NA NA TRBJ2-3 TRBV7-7 CASAPGGNGDTQYF TGTGCCAGCGCCCCGGGCGGGAACGGAGATACGCAGTATTTT
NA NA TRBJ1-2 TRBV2 CASRNRASTNYGYTF TGTGCCAGCAGGAACAGGGCTTCTACTAACTATGGCTACACCTTC
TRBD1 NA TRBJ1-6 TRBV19 CASTADRGSNSPLHF TGTGCCAGTACCGCGGACAGGGGCTCTAATTCACCCCTCCACTTT
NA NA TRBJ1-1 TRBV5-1 CASSYLTGLSCAEAFF TGCGCCAGCAGCTACTTAACGGGCCTCTCGTGCGCTGAAGCTTTCTTT
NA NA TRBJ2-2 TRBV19 CASSIDILSTGELFF TGTGCCAGTAGTATAGATATCCTTTCCACCGGGGAGCTGTTTTTT
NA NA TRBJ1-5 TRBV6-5 CASSYTAYSNQPQHF TGTGCCAGCAGTTACACGGCCTATAGCAATCAGCCCCAGCATTTT
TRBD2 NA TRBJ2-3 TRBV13 CASSPSTSGGVGYTQYF TGTGCCAGCAGCCCGTCGACTAGCGGGGGGGTCGGGTATACGCAGTATTTT
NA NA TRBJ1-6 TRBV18 CASSPGRTSNNSPLHF TGTGCCAGCTCACCGGGGCGAACAAGCAATAATTCACCCCTCCACTTT
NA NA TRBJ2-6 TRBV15 CATSRLGPGANVLTF TGTGCCACCAGCAGGTTGGGCCCTGGGGCCAACGTCCTGACTTTC
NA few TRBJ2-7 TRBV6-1 CASSAASGTDTYEQYF TGTGCCAGCAGTGCCGCTTCCGGGACCGATACCTACGAGCAGTACTTC
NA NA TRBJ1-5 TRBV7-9 CASSQDGNSNQPQHF TGTGCCAGCAGCCAAGACGGGAATAGCAATCAGCCCCAGCATTTT
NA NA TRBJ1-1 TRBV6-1 CASSDQTPTNTEAFF TGTGCCAGCAGTGACCAAACTCCTACGAACACTGAAGCTTTCTTT
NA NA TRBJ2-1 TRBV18 CASSPMAAPYNEQFF TGTGCCAGCTCACCAATGGCAGCCCCCTACAATGAGCAGTTCTTC
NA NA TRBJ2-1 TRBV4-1 CASSQDVRVPYNEQFF TGCGCCAGCAGCCAAGATGTGCGGGTTCCCTACAATGAGCAGTTCTTC
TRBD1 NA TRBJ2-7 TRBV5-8 CASSSTGTGKYEQYF TGTGCCAGCAGCTCCACCGGGACAGGGAAATACGAGCAGTACTTC
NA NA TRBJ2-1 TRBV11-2 CASSPYYSSYNEQFF TGTGCCAGCAGCCCTTATTACAGCTCCTACAATGAGCAGTTCTTC
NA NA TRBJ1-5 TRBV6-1 CASSEGTRFDQPQHF TGTGCCAGCAGTGAAGGGACCAGATTCGATCAGCCCCAGCATTTT
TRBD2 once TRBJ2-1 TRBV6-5 CASRAGTSGRWEQFF TGTGCCAGCAGAGCCGGGACTAGCGGGAGGTGGGAGCAGTTCTTC
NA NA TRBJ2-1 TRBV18 CASSYLRPGDEQFF TGTGCCAGCTCATACCTCCGACCCGGGGATGAGCAGTTCTTC
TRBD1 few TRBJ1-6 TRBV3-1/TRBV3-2 CASRNTGADNSPLHF TGTGCCAGCAGGAACACAGGGGCCGATAATTCACCCCTCCACTTT
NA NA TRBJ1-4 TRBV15 CATTSEGNRGEKLFF TGTGCCACCACCTCGGAGGGCAATCGGGGTGAAAAACTGTTTTTT
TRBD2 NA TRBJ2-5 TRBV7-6 CASSSSGGRWETQYF TGTGCCAGCAGCTCTAGCGGGGGGAGGTGGGAGACCCAGTACTTC
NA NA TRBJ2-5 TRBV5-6 CASSLASNQETQYF TGTGCCAGCAGCTTAGCCTCAAACCAAGAGACCCAGTACTTC
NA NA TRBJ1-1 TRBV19 CASSPWGVTEAFF TGTGCCAGTAGTCCCTGGGGGGTCACTGAAGCTTTCTTT
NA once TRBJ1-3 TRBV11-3 CASSSDSGNTIYF TGTGCCAGCAGCTCCGACTCTGGAAACACCATATATTTT
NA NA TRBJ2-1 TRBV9 CASSPPGNLNNEQFF TGTGCCAGCAGCCCCCCCGGAAACCTCAACAATGAGCAGTTCTTC
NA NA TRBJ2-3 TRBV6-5 CASSLTFHLDTQYF TGTGCCAGCAGCCTAACCTTCCATTTAGATACGCAGTATTTT
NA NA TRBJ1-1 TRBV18 CASSAGPPNTEAFF TGTGCCAGCTCAGCCGGTCCTCCGAACACTGAAGCTTTCTTT
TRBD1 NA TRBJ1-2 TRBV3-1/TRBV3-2 CASSQAQTGTRGYTF TGTGCCAGCAGCCAAGCCCAGACAGGGACGAGAGGCTACACCTTC
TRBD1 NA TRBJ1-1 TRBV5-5 CASSLQWGTGGMNTEAFF TGTGCCAGCAGCTTGCAGTGGGGGACAGGGGGCATGAACACTGAAGCTTTCTTT
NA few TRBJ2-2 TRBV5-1 CASSVMGQNTGELFF TGCGCCAGCAGCGTGATGGGACAGAACACCGGGGAGCTGTTTTTT
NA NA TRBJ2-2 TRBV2 CASSFLVPRGGTGELFF TGTGCCAGCAGTTTCCTAGTACCGCGCGGAGGAACCGGGGAGCTGTTTTTT
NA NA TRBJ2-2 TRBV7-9 CASSSGTANTGGLFF TGTGCCAGCAGCTCAGGGACGGCGAACACCGGGGGGCTGTTTTTT
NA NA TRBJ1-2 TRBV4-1 CASSQEVWGRGSFYGYTF TGCGCCAGCAGCCAAGAGGTCTGGGGCAGGGGCAGTTTCTATGGCTACACCTTC
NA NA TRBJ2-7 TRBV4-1 CASSQAGGAPREQYF TGCGCCAGCAGCCAAGCGGGCGGGGCCCCTCGCGAGCAGTACTTC
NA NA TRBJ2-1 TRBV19 CASSMGPNEQFF TGTGCCAGTAGTATGGGGCCTAATGAGCAGTTCTTC
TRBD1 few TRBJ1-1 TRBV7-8 CASSLGDRGRGRAFF TGTGCCAGCAGCTTAGGGGACAGGGGGCGCGGGAGAGCTTTCTTT
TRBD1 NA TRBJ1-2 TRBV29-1 CSVYTGADYGYTF TGCAGCGTTTATACAGGGGCAGACTATGGCTACACCTTC
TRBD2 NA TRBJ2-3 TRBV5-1 CASSLLAGGPVDTQYF TGCGCCAGCAGCCTACTAGCGGGGGGCCCCGTTGATACGCAGTATTTT
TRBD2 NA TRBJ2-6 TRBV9 CATSSGGSSGANVLTF TGTGCCACCTCTAGCGGGGGTAGCTCTGGGGCCAACGTCCTGACTTTC
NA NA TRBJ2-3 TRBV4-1 CASSPSTGGYNTDTQYF TGCGCCAGCAGCCCTAGTACCGGGGGATATAACACAGATACGCAGTATTTT
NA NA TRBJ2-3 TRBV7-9 CASSSIDTQYF TGTGCCAGCAGCTCCATAGATACGCAGTATTTT
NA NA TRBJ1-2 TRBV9 CASSVATGGQTSGYTF TGTGCCAGCAGCGTAGCTACAGGTGGACAGACCTCGGGCTACACCTTC